What follows are 32 T cell receptor beta chains derived from one specimen sequenced in a study of blood T cells in healthy people across ages. PCR was performed a second time for roughly 7 to 12 cycles using a sample-barcoded 5' primer and a J-beta primer mix. Each CDR3 protein gets one entry after TCRdb re-called the 5' RACE reads with MiXCR. The sample lists some 640,000 distinct CDR3 sequences; about 30% were seen once. Sequencing was done on a sample of blood. Receptor source: a woman aged 80 or older in good health.

This clonotype has a count of ten or more. The genes are TRBV29-1 and TRBJ2-3, with 11 bases aligning to TRBD2. This CDR3 has 15 amino acids. The germline CDR1 and CDR2 sequences are SQVTM and ANQGSEA. V shed 1 base and J 2 bases; nucleotides not matched to a gene: 2. DNA for the CDR3: TGCAGCGTTGAAGGACTAGCGGGGAACACAGATACGCAGTATTTT. It encodes CSVEGLAGNTDTQYF.

This clonotype has at least ten counts. This chain uses TRBV7-9 with TRBJ1-2; D unclear. Germline V lookup: CDR1 SEHNR, CDR2 FQNEAQ (reference sequence). The CDR3 sequence is 12 residues long. V lost 5 bases and J 8 bases, leaving 12 bases between the germline ends. Here the CDR3 DNA reads TGTGCCAGCAGCCCCCGCATGGCGGGCTACACCTTC. This codes for CASSPRMAGYTF.

To note about this clonotype: This may come from a read error, since a much larger clone is one base off. The rearrangement joins TRBV20-1 to TRBJ2-4; TRBD1 might be the D (6 bases). The assigned J gene may be wrong: the sequence end matches TRBJ2-7 better. This CDR3 has 13 amino acids. Per germline, CDR1 DFQATT and CDR2 SNEGSKA (reference sequence). CDR3 in amino acids: CSAREGARYEQYF. Here the CDR3 DNA reads TGCAGTGCTAGAGAGGGGGCTAGGTACGAGCAGTACTTC.

The chain joins TRBV7-2 to TRBJ2-7; 9 positions match TRBD1. This CDR3 is built from 14 residues. The germline V gene has CDR1 SGHTA and CDR2 FQGNSA. The ends lost 5 bases at V and 6 bases at J; junction bases unmatched: 8. The CDR3 region is CASSRTGGVFEQYF. CDR3 coding DNA: TGTGCCAGCAGCCGAACAGGGGGCGTTTTCGAGCAGTACTTC. The full variable domain, with the rest looked up from reference TRBV7-2 and TRBJ2-7, is GAGVSQSPSNKVTEKGKDVELRCDPISGHTALYWYRQSLGQGLEFLIYFQGNSAPDKSGLPSDRFSAERTGGSVSTLTIQRTQQEDSAVYLCASSRTGGVFEQYFGPGTRLTVT.

The rearrangement links TRBV5-4 to TRBJ2-5; TRBD2 agrees at 13 bases. Germline CDR1 SGHNT, CDR2 YYREEE (reference sequence). The CDR3 totals 16 residues. The V and J ends lost 0 bases and 11 bases, in that order; junction bases with no gene match: 10. The CDR3 DNA is TGTGCCAGCAGCTTGGGAGGACTAGCGGGGGACAATGAGCAGTACTTC. It is translated as CASSLGGLAGDNEQYF.

The table lists this clonotype with many counts. The V gene is TRBV3-1, the J gene TRBJ2-3; 8 bases are a match to TRBD2. V was pared by 5 bases and J by 0 bases, with 7 bases of the junction left unmatched. The CDR3 has 16 residues. Germline V gene sequence: CDR1 LGHDT, CDR2 YNNKEL (reference sequence). The CDR3 DNA reads as TGTGCCAGCAGCGCCCGGGGGGGCCCTAGCACAGATACGCAGTATTTT. Protein product: CASSARGGPSTDTQYF.

V gene TRBV15 combines with J gene TRBJ2-5; D not resolved. Trimming cost V 3 bases and J 5 bases, with 13 bases left between them. This CDR3 is built from 14 residues. CDR1 and CDR2 (germline): LNHNV, YYDKDF (reference sequence). This CDR3 is CATSRRCTSETQYF. In nucleotides, the CDR3 is TGTGCCACCAGCAGGCGGTGTACCTCCGAGACCCAGTACTTC.

This clonotype was counted ten times or more. V usage is TRBV29-1 and J usage is TRBJ2-1, with D perhaps being TRBD1 or TRBD2 (5 bases each). This CDR3 is built from 15 residues. Trimming cost V 0 bases and J 8 bases, with 17 bases left between them. Germline CDR1 SQVTM, CDR2 ANQGSEA. CDR3 region: CSVEDTGGREHEQFF. CDR3 in DNA: TGCAGCGTTGAAGATACCGGCGGCAGGGAGCATGAGCAGTTCTTC.

This clonotype was seen at least ten times. V usage is TRBV12-3 or TRBV12-4 and J usage is TRBJ2-5; D tentatively fits TRBD1 or TRBD2 (6 bases each). V was shortened by 7 bases and J by 5 bases, with 17 bases between the two germline ends. The CDR3 has 14 residues. The CDR3 sequence is CASIRSGAGETQYF. CDR3 nucleotide sequence: TGTGCCAGCATTCGGTCGGGGGCGGGGGAGACCCAGTACTTC.

This clonotype appeared many times. The chain uses TRBV4-1 and TRBJ2-3, with TRBD2 matching 9 bases. The V gene end was trimmed by 5 bases and the J gene end by 4 bases; junction bases not matched to a gene: 4. The germline V gene encodes CDR1 MGHRA and CDR2 YSYEKL. The CDR3 sequence is 14 residues long. The CDR3 sequence is CASSAGGTSDTQYF. DNA of the CDR3: TGCGCCAGCAGCGCGGGGGGGACTTCAGATACGCAGTATTTT.

This clonotype was picked up many times. The J gene is TRBJ1-4, the V gene TRBV7-2; possible D gene TRBD1, 5 bases. V lost 4 bases and J lost 8, with 17 bases in between. This CDR3 contains 15 residues. Germline V gives CDR1 SGHTA, CDR2 FQGNSA. The CDR3 DNA sequence: TGTGCCAGCAGCTCCGACGGAGCCCGGGGGGAAAAACTGTTTTTT. It codes for CASSSDGARGEKLFF.

The DNA for the CDR3 is TGCAGCATTGTTTTCGGAACTGCGAGCACAGATACGCAGTATTTT. It yields the protein CSIVFGTASTDTQYF. The chain has TRBV29-1 and TRBJ2-3; D is ambiguous. The CDR3 covers 15 residues. Trimming took off 8 bases at V and 0 bases at J, with 18 bases between the two ends. Germline V CDR1 and CDR2: SQVTM, ANQGSEA.

This clonotype has at least ten counts. The chain is built from TRBV9 and TRBJ2-1, with 9 nucleotides matching TRBD1. The CDR3 is made up of 16 amino acids. Trimming removed 2 bases from V and 5 bases from J; junction bases left unmatched: 8. Per the germline V gene, CDR1 is SGDLS and CDR2 is YYNGEE. CDR3 sequence (DNA): TGTGCCAGCAGCGTCGGGACAGGGCGCTCGGACAATGAGCAGTTCTTC. It translates to CASSVGTGRSDNEQFF. Complete variable domain (other parts from reference TRBV9 and TRBJ2-1): DSGVTQTPKHLITATGQRVTLRCSPRSGDLSVYWYQQSLDQGLQFLIQYYNGEERAKGNILERFSAQQFPDLHSELNLSSLELGDSALYFCASSVGTGRSDNEQFFGPGTRLTVL.

Points on this clonotype: This may be a read error, as it is one base from a much larger clone. The V gene is TRBV28, the J gene TRBJ1-5; D gene ambiguous. CDR1 and CDR2 (germline): MDHEN, SYDVKM. The CDR3 spans 10 residues. CDR3: CASSDQSQHF. The CDR3 region has the DNA TGTGCCAGCAGTGATCAGTCCCAGCATTTT.

This clonotype has just a few counts. The chain joins TRBV4-1 to TRBJ1-4; D ambiguous. The germline CDR1 and CDR2 sequences are MGHRA and YSYEKL. Trimming took off 5 bases at V and 4 bases at J, with 11 bases between the two ends. The length of the CDR3 is 14 residues. The CDR3 DNA reads TGCGCCAGCAGCTACTCCAGGAGTAATGAAAAACTGTTTTTT. Protein: CASSYSRSNEKLFF.

This clonotype has ten or more counts. This chain uses TRBV20-1 with TRBJ2-2; 8 bases are a match to TRBD2. The CDR3 has 15 residues. With 5 bases clipped from V and 3 bases from J, the junction kept 8 bases outside the gene matches. Germline V gene data show CDR1 as DFQATT and CDR2 as SNEGSKA (reference sequence). The CDR3 nucleotides read TGCAGTGCTCGCCGGCGGGGGGTCGACACCGGGGAGCTGTTTTTT. As protein: CSARRRGVDTGELFF.

The chain employs TRBV20-1 and TRBJ1-2; D not resolved. From germline, CDR1 is DFQATT and CDR2 SNEGSKA (reference sequence). The CDR3 has 13 amino acids. V was clipped by 3 bases and J by 7 bases, with 15 bases between them. Written as DNA, the CDR3 is TGCAGTGCTAGTGCGGTTGGGGTAGTTGGCTACACCTTC. This encodes CSASAVGVVGYTF.

A remark on this clonotype: A much larger clone lies one base from this, so it may be a read error. This sequence joins TRBV9 and TRBJ2-4; D uncertain. Germline loops: CDR1 SGDLS, CDR2 YYNGEE. CDR3 length: 10 residues. This CDR3 is CASSVNEQNF. The CDR3 region has the DNA TGTGCCAGCAGCGTAAACGAGCAGAACTTC.

The genes are TRBV5-1 and TRBJ2-5; 12 bases are shared with TRBD1. Trimming took 4 bases from V and 5 from J; bases not matched to a gene: 9. Germline values: CDR1 SGHRS, CDR2 YFSETQ. The CDR3 covers 16 residues. The CDR3 protein is CASSPGDRGLRETQYF. Written as DNA, the CDR3 is TGCGCCAGCAGCCCGGGGGACAGGGGGCTGAGGGAGACCCAGTACTTC.

A note on this clonotype: The CDR3 carries no conserved terminal phenylalanine or tryptophan, so it likely arises from a read error. The rearrangement links TRBV20-1 to TRBJ1-1; 8 bases agree with TRBD1. Germline V lookup: CDR1 DFQATT, CDR2 SNEGSKA (reference sequence). V was clipped by 4 bases and J by 3 bases; unmatched bases: 16. The CDR3 contains 17 residues. CDR3 region: CSAKGPPDRVWDTEAFL. In DNA form, the CDR3 reads TGCAGTGCTAAAGGACCCCCGGACAGGGTTTGGGACACTGAAGCTTTCTTG.

The table lists this clonotype with many counts. The V call is TRBV4-1, the J call TRBJ2-5; possibly TRBD2 for D (6 bases). This CDR3 is 20 amino acids long. CDR1 is MGHRA, CDR2 YSYEKL, per germline. V was pared by 5 bases and J by 1 base, with 29 bases between. The CDR3 spells CASSNSGLGRMRTPQETQYF. The CDR3 DNA reads TGCGCCAGCAGCAACTCTGGTTTGGGGAGGATGAGGACCCCCCAAGAGACCCAGTACTTC.

This clonotype was picked up many times. V usage is TRBV7-9 and J usage is TRBJ2-1; the match to TRBD1 covers 7 bases. V lost 2 bases to trimming and J lost 2 bases; unmatched junction nucleotides: 6. There are 16 residues in the CDR3. The germline CDR1 and CDR2 sequences are SEHNR and FQNEAQ (reference sequence). The CDR3, as DNA: TGTGCCAGCAGCTTATATCAGGGGGTTACCTACAATGAGCAGTTCTTC. Its translation: CASSLYQGVTYNEQFF. Drawing the rest from reference TRBV7-9 and TRBJ2-1, the complete variable domain is DTGVSQNPRHKITKRGQNVTFRCDPISEHNRLYWYRQTLGQGPEFLTYFQNEAQLEKSRLLSDRFSAERPKGSFSTLEIQRTEQGDSAMYLCASSLYQGVTYNEQFFGPGTRLTVL.

This clonotype was counted at least ten times. At one end the junction does not follow the germline gene, possibly because of a read error. The chain uses TRBV6-6 and TRBJ2-7; 7 positions agree with TRBD2. Germline values: CDR1 MNHNY, CDR2 SVGAGI (reference sequence). CDR3 length: 14 amino acids. This chain's CDR3 is CASSYSGGSYEQYF. As DNA, the CDR3 is TGCGCCAGCAGCTACTCCGGGGGGTCCTACGAGCAGTACTTC.

Many counts were recorded for this clonotype. V usage is TRBV5-1 and J usage is TRBJ2-3, with D tentatively TRBD1 (6 bases). Germline V gene lookup returns CDR1 SGHRS and CDR2 YFSETQ. This CDR3 is 13 amino acids long. Trimming took 4 bases from V and 6 from J, leaving 12 bases between them. CDR3 residues: CASSPLTGDTQYF. The CDR3 nucleotides are TGCGCCAGCAGCCCGCTAACAGGGGATACGCAGTATTTT. The full variable domain, rest sourced from reference TRBV5-1 and TRBJ2-3, is KAGVTQTPRYLIKTRGQQVTLSCSPISGHRSVSWYQQTPGQGLQFLFEYFSETQRNKGNFPGRFSGRQFSNSRSEMNVSTLELGDSALYLCASSPLTGDTQYFGPGTRLTVL.

This chain connects TRBV12-3 or TRBV12-4 to TRBJ1-3; no definite D call. V was pared by 5 bases and J by 1 base, with 6 bases between. This CDR3 is 13 amino acids long. CDR3 DNA sequence: TGTGCCAGCAGTAGGCAGTCTGGAAACACCATATATTTT. It yields the protein CASSRQSGNTIYF.

The chain links TRBV29-1 to TRBJ2-5, with 8 bases identical to TRBD1. The trim removed 1 base at V and 4 bases at J, leaving 5 bases unmatched. The length of the CDR3 is 14 residues. Germline assignment: CDR1 SQVTM and CDR2 ANQGSEA. The CDR3 reads CSVEGETGVETQYF. For the CDR3, the DNA is TGCAGCGTTGAAGGCGAGACAGGGGTAGAGACCCAGTACTTC.

This clonotype was seen at least ten times. The chain uses TRBV20-1 and TRBJ1-2; D uncertain. Germline-derived CDR1 and CDR2 are DFQATT and SNEGSKA (reference sequence). This CDR3 has 11 amino acids. The V gene lost 6 bases and the J gene lost 4 bases, with 9 bases spanning the gap. This CDR3 is CSAMVGYGYTF. CDR3 DNA: TGCAGTGCGATGGTAGGCTATGGCTACACCTTC.

A few counts support this clonotype. The V call is TRBV7-3, the J call TRBJ2-3; 13 nucleotides align to TRBD2. The CDR3 extends over 17 amino acids. V lost 4 bases and J lost 3; bases outside the gene matches: 7. The germline CDR1 and CDR2 sequences are SGHTA and FQGTGA. The CDR3 DNA is TGTGCCAGCAGCTCAGGGGGGGGACTAGCGGGGACAGATACGCAGTATTTT. As protein: CASSSGGGLAGTDTQYF.

As concerns this clonotype: Since a much larger clone is just one base distant, this may be a read error. This sequence joins TRBV20-1 and TRBJ1-1; no firm D call. The germline V gene encodes CDR1 DFQATT and CDR2 SNEGSKA (reference sequence). This CDR3 has 12 amino acids. The CDR3 region has the DNA TGCAGGGCTTCCCCCGAGAACACTGAAGCTTTCTTT. It codes for CRASPENTEAFF.

This clonotype was detected a few times. The rearrangement joins TRBV20-1 to TRBJ2-5, with D tentatively TRBD1 (5 bases). There are 16 residues in the CDR3. Trimming shortened V by 0 bases and J by 1 base, and 15 bases separated the two germline ends. Germline V gene lookup returns CDR1 DFQATT and CDR2 SNEGSKA (reference sequence). CDR3 coding DNA: TGCAGTGCTAGAGATTGGGGCAACGCCCTCCAAGAGACCCAGTACTTC. Translated: CSARDWGNALQETQYF.

The chain has TRBV6-1 and TRBJ1-1, with 7 bases lining up with TRBD1. J gave up 6 bases and V 5 bases, and 6 bases lay outside the gene matches. The length of the CDR3 is 13 residues. Per the germline V gene, CDR1 is MNHNS and CDR2 is SASEGT. As DNA, the CDR3 is TGTGCCAGCAGTTTATCCAGGGGGTCTGAAGCTTTCTTT. It is translated as CASSLSRGSEAFF.

This clonotype occurred a few times. The chain combines TRBV6-2 or TRBV6-3 with TRBJ2-5; TRBD2 agrees at 8 bases. Germline V CDR1 and CDR2: MNHEY, SVGEGT. This CDR3 spans 16 amino acids. Trimming removed 8 bases from V and 11 bases from J; junction bases left unmatched: 22. The CDR3, as DNA: TGTGCCAGCTCCCCGGCCGGGGGGGCGGTAGGGAATGAGCAGTACTTC. This sequence encodes CASSPAGGAVGNEQYF.